The clone carrying this T cell receptor (beta chain) was seen once. The target antigen is unknown. This entry belongs to a study of T cell responses to AZD1222 COVID-19 vaccine. About the study: Second-dose groups at about 4 or about 12 weeks were pooled.

Findings of the study overall: The donor cohort was predominantly white British with a female majority, and clonal diversity may have been underestimated. Two doses of AZD1222 preceded a rise in Spike-specific TCR breadth and depth. Of spike-specific TCRs, nearly half reportedly target regions left unmutated in variants.

Method: immunoSEQ multiplex PCR; TCRdb's copy keeps in-frame clones and lacks some. The table lists about 140,000 clones, 88% of them singletons. The germline V gene encodes CDR1 SGHDN and CDR2 FVKESK. The CDR3 length is 12 residues. V was trimmed by 5 bases and J by 3 bases, leaving 7 bases between them. The clonotype comes from an adult in good health. The V gene is TRBV14, the J gene TRBJ1-1; no clear D gene. Source: peripheral blood, taken on day 0 of AZD1222 vaccination. In nucleotides, the CDR3 is TGTGCCAGCAGCTCTCAGGACACTGAAGCTTTCTTT. As protein: CASSSQDTEAFF.